This T cell receptor (beta chain) emerged from a study of T cells in Graves' hyperthyroidism and ophthalmopathy. Study-level background: Peripheral blood was drawn at first diagnosis, prior to all treatment. Overall study results and limits: Model output signaled ophthalmopathy a median about seven months ahead of onset.

About this clonotype: Its specificity is not known.

The CDR3 has 17 residues. Trimming cost V 1 base and J 5 bases, with 22 bases left between them. Germline V CDR1 and CDR2: DFQATT, SNEGSKA (reference sequence). RNA transcripts served as the template for amplifying TCR beta CDR3 regions. With the HTBI primer set, the TCR CDR3 went through a first round of RT-PCR. TCRdb re-analysed the multiplex PCR reads in MiXCR, keeping a single row per CDR3 protein. This sample has around 440,000 distinct CDR3 sequences, with 15% to 18% found just once. It was considered stable Graves' hyperthyroidism when ophthalmopathy did not progress within 18 months. Subjects aged 18 to 65 presented with newly diagnosed hyperthyroidism of less than 2 months' duration.

Specimen: blood. This receptor was obtained from a woman younger than 30 with Graves' hyperthyroidism. The chain has TRBV20-1 and TRBJ2-3; perhaps TRBD2 as D (6 bases). The CDR3 nucleotides read TGCAGTGCTAGAGCCACGGGTAGGGGAGGATGGGGAGATACGCAGTATTTT. The encoded protein is CSARATGRGGWGDTQYF.